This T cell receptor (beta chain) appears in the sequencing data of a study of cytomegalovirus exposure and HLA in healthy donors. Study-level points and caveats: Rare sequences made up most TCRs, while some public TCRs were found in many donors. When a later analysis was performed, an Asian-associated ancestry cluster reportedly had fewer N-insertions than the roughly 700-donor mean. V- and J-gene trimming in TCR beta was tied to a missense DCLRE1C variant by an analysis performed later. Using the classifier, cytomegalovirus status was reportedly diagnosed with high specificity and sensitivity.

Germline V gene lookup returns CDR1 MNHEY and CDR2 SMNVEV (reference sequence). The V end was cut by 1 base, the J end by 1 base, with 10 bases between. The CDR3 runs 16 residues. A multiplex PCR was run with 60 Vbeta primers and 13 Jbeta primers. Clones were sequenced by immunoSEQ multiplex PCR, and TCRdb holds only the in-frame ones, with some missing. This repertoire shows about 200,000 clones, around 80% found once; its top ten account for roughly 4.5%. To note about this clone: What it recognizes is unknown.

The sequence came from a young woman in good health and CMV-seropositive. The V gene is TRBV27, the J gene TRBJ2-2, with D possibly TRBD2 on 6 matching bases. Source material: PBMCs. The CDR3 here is CASSLLGTLNTGELFF. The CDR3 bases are TGTGCCAGCAGTTTATTGGGGACTCTGAACACCGGGGAGCTGTTTTTT.